A selection of T cell receptor beta chains follows, all from one sample in a study of breast tumors, draining lymph nodes, adjacent tissues. Each CDR3 protein is one row after TCRdb ran MiXCR on the multiplex PCR reads. The data show approximately 210,000 distinct CDR3 sequences, under 40% seen once. The specimen was axillary lymph node tissue. The receptors here all came from a female donor with breast cancer. Some clones in this sample may be carry-over from other donors' samples. Both conserved end residues are part of each CDR3. The D gene is left open where the match is weak. Not all rows give a size; the values are once, few, many and, for expanded clones, a class.

v_gene: TRBV5-1; abundance: many; j_gene: TRBJ1-4; d_gene: NA; CDR3nt: TGCGCCAGCAGCGCTCGTTCGGTAAATGAAAAACTGTTTTTT; CDR3aa: CASSARSVNEKLFF
v_gene: TRBV6-5; abundance: NA; j_gene: TRBJ2-1; d_gene: NA; CDR3nt: TGTGCCAGCAGTCCGGCGACTAGGGGTAGGCACAATGAGCAGTTCTTC; CDR3aa: CASSPATRGRHNEQFF
v_gene: TRBV5-1; abundance: NA; j_gene: TRBJ1-5; d_gene: TRBD1; CDR3nt: TGCGCCAGCAGCTTGGCAGGGGGCAATCACCCCCAGCATTTT; CDR3aa: CASSLAGGNHPQHF
v_gene: TRBV6-1; abundance: NA; j_gene: TRBJ1-5; d_gene: NA; CDR3nt: TGTGCCAGCAGGCTGACTAGCGGGGGTCAGCCCCAGCATTTT; CDR3aa: CASRLTSGGQPQHF
v_gene: TRBV20-1; abundance: many; j_gene: TRBJ1-5; d_gene: NA; CDR3nt: TGCAGTGCTAGGGACGGGAGGGGGAATCAGCCCCAGCATTTT; CDR3aa: CSARDGRGNQPQHF
v_gene: TRBV18; abundance: many; j_gene: TRBJ2-7; d_gene: TRBD1; CDR3nt: TGTGCCAGCTCGCTGACAGGGGGCCCTTCCTACGAGCAGTACTTC; CDR3aa: CASSLTGGPSYEQYF
v_gene: TRBV7-2; abundance: many; j_gene: TRBJ2-2; d_gene: NA; CDR3nt: TGTGCCAGCAGCTCGGGGGCCCAGAACACCGGGGAGCTGTTTTTT; CDR3aa: CASSSGAQNTGELFF
v_gene: TRBV2; abundance: NA; j_gene: TRBJ1-1; d_gene: TRBD1; CDR3nt: TGTGCCAGCAGTCCCCCGACAGGGCTCACTGAAGCTTTCTTT; CDR3aa: CASSPPTGLTEAFF
v_gene: TRBV5-1; abundance: many; j_gene: TRBJ1-3; d_gene: NA; CDR3nt: TGCGCCAGCAGCTTGGAGGGCGGCTCTGGAAACACCATATATTTT; CDR3aa: CASSLEGGSGNTIYF
v_gene: TRBV12-3/TRBV12-4; abundance: many; j_gene: TRBJ1-5; d_gene: NA; CDR3nt: TGTGCCAGCAGTACAGGGAACCCTACTAATCAGCCCCAGCATTTT; CDR3aa: CASSTGNPTNQPQHF
v_gene: TRBV6-1; abundance: NA; j_gene: TRBJ2-5; d_gene: TRBD2; CDR3nt: TGTGCCAGCAGTCCCCGTGTAGCGGGAGAAGAGACCCAGTACTTC; CDR3aa: CASSPRVAGEETQYF
v_gene: TRBV19; abundance: NA; j_gene: TRBJ2-2; d_gene: TRBD2; CDR3nt: TGTGCCAGTAGTAGGGGACTAGCGGGGGACACCGGGGAGCTGTTTTTT; CDR3aa: CASSRGLAGDTGELFF
v_gene: TRBV7-8; abundance: many; j_gene: TRBJ2-2; d_gene: NA; CDR3nt: TGTGCCAGCAGCCCCCGGCACTCCACCGGGGAGCTGTTTTTT; CDR3aa: CASSPRHSTGELFF
v_gene: TRBV20-1; abundance: many; j_gene: TRBJ1-4; d_gene: NA; CDR3nt: TGCAGTGCTAGAGATGGAAGGACAACTAATGAAAAACTGTTTTTT; CDR3aa: CSARDGRTTNEKLFF
v_gene: TRBV20-1; abundance: NA; j_gene: TRBJ2-1; d_gene: TRBD1; CDR3nt: TGCAGTGCTCAGGACAGGGGGACGAATGAGCAGTTCTTC; CDR3aa: CSAQDRGTNEQFF
v_gene: TRBV5-6; abundance: NA; j_gene: TRBJ2-4; d_gene: TRBD2; CDR3nt: TGTGCCAGCAGCTTGCTCACGGGAGGAGGGAACATTCAGTACTTC; CDR3aa: CASSLLTGGGNIQYF
v_gene: TRBV20-1; abundance: many; j_gene: TRBJ1-5; d_gene: NA; CDR3nt: TGCAGTGCAAGACAGCCCGAGAGTAATCAGCCCCAGCATTTT; CDR3aa: CSARQPESNQPQHF
v_gene: TRBV4-1; abundance: NA; j_gene: TRBJ2-1; d_gene: TRBD2; CDR3nt: TGTGCCAGCAGCCAAGACTTAGCGGGAGGGCCCTGCAATGAGCAGTTCTTC; CDR3aa: CASSQDLAGGPCNEQFF
v_gene: TRBV11-2; abundance: few; j_gene: TRBJ2-5; d_gene: TRBD2; CDR3nt: TGTGCCAGCAGTTCTGCGGGGGGGACTCGGGAGACCCAGTACTTC; CDR3aa: CASSSAGGTRETQYF
v_gene: TRBV2; abundance: few; j_gene: TRBJ1-5; d_gene: TRBD1; CDR3nt: TGTGCCAGCAGACCCGACAGGGGGAATCAGCCCCAGCATTTT; CDR3aa: CASRPDRGNQPQHF
v_gene: TRBV6-5; abundance: many; j_gene: TRBJ2-1; d_gene: TRBD2; CDR3nt: TGTGCCAGCAGTTCCCGGGGAGGGGTGGATGAGCAGTTCTTC; CDR3aa: CASSSRGGVDEQFF
v_gene: TRBV6-1; abundance: many; j_gene: TRBJ2-7; d_gene: NA; CDR3nt: TGTGCCAGCAGTCTGCCGCGTGACAGCGGCCACGAGCAGTACTTC; CDR3aa: CASSLPRDSGHEQYF
v_gene: TRBV7-8; abundance: many; j_gene: TRBJ1-4; d_gene: NA; CDR3nt: TGTGCCAGCAGCTTACTCAAAAGGGAGGAAAAACTGTTTTTT; CDR3aa: CASSLLKREEKLFF
v_gene: TRBV7-6; abundance: once; j_gene: TRBJ2-7; d_gene: TRBD2; CDR3nt: TGTGCCAGCAGCTTGGGGGGGAGCGAGCAGTACTTC; CDR3aa: CASSLGGSEQYF
v_gene: TRBV9; abundance: NA; j_gene: TRBJ1-2; d_gene: TRBD1; CDR3nt: TGTGCCAGCAGCGTTGGGACAGGGGACAATGGCTACACCTTC; CDR3aa: CASSVGTGDNGYTF
v_gene: TRBV11-2; abundance: NA; j_gene: TRBJ2-1; d_gene: NA; CDR3nt: TGTGCCAGCAGCTTGGAACAGGCCAATGAGCAGTTCTTC; CDR3aa: CASSLEQANEQFF
v_gene: TRBV6-1; abundance: few; j_gene: TRBJ1-4; d_gene: NA; CDR3nt: TGTGCCAGCAGTGAAATAAAGGGAGGAAAACTGTTTTTT; CDR3aa: CASSEIKGGKLFF
v_gene: TRBV12-3/TRBV12-4; abundance: many; j_gene: TRBJ1-4; d_gene: NA; CDR3nt: TGTGCCAGCAGTTTAAGGGTAGTGGAGGGGGAAAATGAAAAACTGTTTTTT; CDR3aa: CASSLRVVEGENEKLFF
v_gene: TRBV7-7; abundance: NA; j_gene: TRBJ2-3; d_gene: TRBD2; CDR3nt: TGTGCTAGCAGCACTAGCGGGGGGGCAGGAGATACGCAGTATTTT; CDR3aa: CASSTSGGAGDTQYF
v_gene: TRBV5-1; abundance: many; j_gene: TRBJ2-7; d_gene: TRBD2; CDR3nt: TGCGCCAGGAGACTAGCGGGGCGCGACGAGCAGTACTTC; CDR3aa: CARRLAGRDEQYF
v_gene: TRBV19; abundance: many; j_gene: TRBJ2-1; d_gene: NA; CDR3nt: TGTGCCAGTAGTATACGGGGGCAGGGGGTTCGCAATGAGCAGTTCTTC; CDR3aa: CASSIRGQGVRNEQFF
v_gene: TRBV24-1; abundance: many; j_gene: TRBJ2-3; d_gene: TRBD2; CDR3nt: TGTGCCACCAGTGATCCTAGCGGGGGAAGCACAGATACGCAGTATTTT; CDR3aa: CATSDPSGGSTDTQYF
v_gene: TRBV7-9; abundance: NA; j_gene: TRBJ2-7; d_gene: NA; CDR3nt: TGTGCCAGCAGCTTTACAGGTGTCAGGGGCACCGGGGAGCAGTACTTC; CDR3aa: CASSFTGVRGTGEQYF
v_gene: TRBV20-1; abundance: many; j_gene: TRBJ2-1; d_gene: TRBD2; CDR3nt: TGCAGTGCAATCTTGGCGGGGGGCTCCTACAATGAGCAGTTCTTC; CDR3aa: CSAILAGGSYNEQFF
v_gene: TRBV6-1; abundance: many; j_gene: TRBJ1-6; d_gene: TRBD1; CDR3nt: TGTGCCAGCAGGACAGGGACCGGTTCACCCCTCCACTTT; CDR3aa: CASRTGTGSPLHF
v_gene: TRBV20-1; abundance: many; j_gene: TRBJ2-7; d_gene: TRBD1; CDR3nt: TGCAGTGCGGGGGGGGGGACAGGGGGCGACGAGCAGTACTTC; CDR3aa: CSAGGGTGGDEQYF
v_gene: TRBV6-5; abundance: few; j_gene: TRBJ2-2; d_gene: TRBD1; CDR3nt: TGTGCCAGCAGTTTCGGACAGGGGGCGATGACCGGGGAGCTGTTTTTT; CDR3aa: CASSFGQGAMTGELFF
v_gene: TRBV20-1; abundance: many; j_gene: TRBJ1-2; d_gene: TRBD1; CDR3nt: TGCAGTGCTTGGACAGGCGGGAACTTAGGCTACACCTTC; CDR3aa: CSAWTGGNLGYTF
v_gene: TRBV9; abundance: many; j_gene: TRBJ1-6; d_gene: TRBD1; CDR3nt: TGTGCCAGCAGCGTAAGGACAGGGCTCGCACCCCTCCACTTT; CDR3aa: CASSVRTGLAPLHF
v_gene: TRBV7-8; abundance: many; j_gene: TRBJ2-1; d_gene: NA; CDR3nt: TGTGCCAGCAGCCTAGGGACTTACAATGAGCAGTTCTTC; CDR3aa: CASSLGTYNEQFF
v_gene: TRBV6-2/TRBV6-3; abundance: NA; j_gene: TRBJ2-7; d_gene: NA; CDR3nt: TGTGCCAGCAGGCACCGGCGGTACGAGCAGTACTTC; CDR3aa: CASRHRRYEQYF
v_gene: TRBV6-5; abundance: few; j_gene: TRBJ2-7; d_gene: TRBD1; CDR3nt: TGTGCCAGCAGTCACTCCAGGCGACAGGGGATTGGTAACGAGCAGTACTTC; CDR3aa: CASSHSRRQGIGNEQYF
v_gene: TRBV2; abundance: NA; j_gene: TRBJ2-6; d_gene: TRBD1; CDR3nt: TGTGCCAGCAACCCCGGGACAGCCGGAATTTCTGGGGCCAACGTCCTGACTTTC; CDR3aa: CASNPGTAGISGANVLTF
v_gene: TRBV7-9; abundance: many; j_gene: TRBJ2-5; d_gene: NA; CDR3nt: TGTGCCAGCAGCTTAAGTGCCCCGGAGGCCCAGTACTTC; CDR3aa: CASSLSAPEAQYF
v_gene: TRBV7-8; abundance: few; j_gene: TRBJ1-6; d_gene: NA; CDR3nt: TGTGCCAGCAGTCCTCCCGGGGGGCTCGATAATTCACCCCTCCACTTT; CDR3aa: CASSPPGGLDNSPLHF
v_gene: TRBV24-1; abundance: NA; j_gene: TRBJ1-2; d_gene: TRBD1; CDR3nt: TGTGCCACCAGTGAGAAAGGGGGCCATTTCGTCACCTTC; CDR3aa: CATSEKGGHFVTF
v_gene: TRBV7-2; abundance: many; j_gene: TRBJ2-3; d_gene: TRBD2; CDR3nt: TGTGCCAGCAGCCTGAGCCCCGTCACTAGCGGGGGGGCAGATACGCAGTATTTT; CDR3aa: CASSLSPVTSGGADTQYF
v_gene: TRBV11-2; abundance: NA; j_gene: TRBJ1-3; d_gene: NA; CDR3nt: TGTGCCAGCAGCTTAGTACTCTCTGGAAGCACCATATATTTT; CDR3aa: CASSLVLSGSTIYF
v_gene: TRBV29-1; abundance: many; j_gene: TRBJ2-5; d_gene: NA; CDR3nt: TGCAGCGTTGAAATGGTACCACAAGAGACCCAGTACTTC; CDR3aa: CSVEMVPQETQYF
v_gene: TRBV2; abundance: NA; j_gene: TRBJ2-7; d_gene: NA; CDR3nt: TGTGCCAGCAGTCCGACTAGCTCCTACGAGCAGTACTTC; CDR3aa: CASSPTSSYEQYF
v_gene: TRBV4-2; abundance: NA; j_gene: TRBJ2-5; d_gene: NA; CDR3nt: TGTGCCAGCAGCCAAGAGAGTAGCCAAGAGACCCAGTACTTC; CDR3aa: CASSQESSQETQYF
v_gene: TRBV9; abundance: NA; j_gene: TRBJ2-1; d_gene: TRBD2; CDR3nt: TGTGCCAGCAGCGTACTTAGCGGGAGCTCCTACAATGAGCAGTTCTTC; CDR3aa: CASSVLSGSSYNEQFF
v_gene: TRBV25-1; abundance: many; j_gene: TRBJ2-1; d_gene: NA; CDR3nt: TGTGCCAGCAGTGCCCCGGCAGGGGAGGCCCACAATGAGCAGTTCTTC; CDR3aa: CASSAPAGEAHNEQFF
v_gene: TRBV10-3; abundance: many; j_gene: TRBJ2-1; d_gene: TRBD2; CDR3nt: TGTGCCATCAGTGAGTCGAAGACTAGCGGGAGAGGGGAGCAGTTCTTC; CDR3aa: CAISESKTSGRGEQFF
v_gene: TRBV6-1; abundance: few; j_gene: TRBJ1-2; d_gene: NA; CDR3nt: TGTGCCAGCAGTGAAGCCGGACCCCAACCCAACTATGGCTACACCTTC; CDR3aa: CASSEAGPQPNYGYTF
v_gene: TRBV12-3/TRBV12-4; abundance: many; j_gene: TRBJ1-2; d_gene: NA; CDR3nt: TGTGCCAGCAGTTTATTGGTCAGGGGTTATGGCTACACCTTC; CDR3aa: CASSLLVRGYGYTF